The 9 T cell receptor beta chains below come from one sample, sequenced in a study of blood T cells in healthy people across ages. Through a sample-barcoded 5' primer and a J-beta primer mix, a second PCR was run for roughly 6 to 12 cycles. TCRdb re-analysed the 5' RACE reads in MiXCR, keeping a single row per CDR3 protein. Here the sample spans approximately 810,000 distinct CDR3 sequences, under 30% being singletons. The specimen sequenced was blood. Every receptor here comes from an elderly woman in good health.

On this clonotype: A much larger clone lies one base from this, so it may be a read error. The rearrangement uses TRBV10-3 and TRBJ2-5; 9 bases match TRBD1. V was clipped by 6 bases and J by 11 bases; unmatched bases: 10. CDR3 length: 13 residues. Germline V gene lookup returns CDR1 ENHRY and CDR2 SYGVKD. The CDR3 loop is CAIRRDRVNEQYF. CDR3 bases: TGTGCCATCAGGCGGGACAGGGTGAATGAGCAGTACTTC.

This clonotype has ten or more counts. This chain links TRBV20-1 with TRBJ2-7, with D possibly matching TRBD1 (7 bases). The CDR3 covers 19 residues. From germline, CDR1 is DFQATT and CDR2 SNEGSKA (reference sequence). Trimming removed 0 bases at V and 2 bases at J, with 26 bases between. The CDR3 bases are TGCAGTGCTAGAGATCCTCAAGTCTTATCCGGCAGGGGGGCCTACGAGCAGTACTTC. Its translation: CSARDPQVLSGRGAYEQYF.

This clonotype was recorded at least ten times. The gene calls are TRBV12-3 or TRBV12-4 and TRBJ1-2; D possibly corresponds to TRBD1 (5 bases). This CDR3 region has 13 residues. V lost 5 bases and J lost 3, with 10 bases in between. As DNA, the CDR3 is TGTGCCAGCAGTACGGGACGGTACTATGGCTACACCTTC. Translation: CASSTGRYYGYTF.

This clonotype has at least ten counts. The rearrangement joins TRBV5-1 to TRBJ2-7, with TRBD1 as a possible D gene (5 bases). V dropped 2 bases and J dropped 2 bases, with 14 bases sitting between them. Germline assignment: CDR1 SGHRS and CDR2 YFSETQ. The CDR3 is 15 residues long. As DNA, the CDR3 is TGCGCCAGCAGCTTCCGGAACAGGACACCCTACGAGCAGTACTTC. It encodes CASSFRNRTPYEQYF. The full variable domain, rest sourced from reference TRBV5-1 and TRBJ2-7, is KAGVTQTPRYLIKTRGQQVTLSCSPISGHRSVSWYQQTPGQGLQFLFEYFSETQRNKGNFPGRFSGRQFSNSRSEMNVSTLELGDSALYLCASSFRNRTPYEQYFGPGTRLTVT.

V usage is TRBV10-3 and J usage is TRBJ2-6; TRBD1 might be the D (5 bases). The CDR3 runs 14 residues. V was trimmed by 8 bases and J by 0 bases, leaving 8 bases between them. Germline loops: CDR1 ENHRY, CDR2 SYGVKD. The CDR3 reads CAIPDSSGANVLTF. CDR3 DNA: TGTGCCATCCCTGACAGCTCTGGGGCCAACGTCCTGACTTTC.

This clonotype was seen many times. The chain employs TRBV30 and TRBJ2-1; tentative D call: TRBD2 (5 bases). V was cut by 4 bases and J by 0 bases, with 10 bases left in between. Germline V lookup: CDR1 GTSNPN, CDR2 SVGIG (reference sequence). The CDR3 runs 14 residues. CDR3 sequence: CAWTKRSSYNEQFF. CDR3 nucleotide sequence: TGTGCCTGGACCAAGCGGAGCTCCTACAATGAGCAGTTCTTC.

In DNA, the CDR3 is TGTGCCGCCACGACAGGGAACACTGAAGCTTTCTTT. Translation: CAATTGNTEAFF. The genes are TRBV19 and TRBJ1-1, with TRBD1 as a possible D gene (6 bases). V lost 11 bases and J lost 1, with 11 bases in between. From germline, CDR1 is LNHDA and CDR2 SQIVND (reference sequence). This CDR3 contains 12 residues.

Turning to this clonotype: Possible read error: a much larger clone is one base away. This chain connects TRBV6-2 or TRBV6-3 to TRBJ2-6; D is possibly TRBD1 or TRBD2 (5 bases each). Germline lookup yields CDR1 MNHEY and CDR2 SVGEGT. The CDR3 loop spans 15 amino acids. CDR3 residues: CASKITRDVANVRTF. CDR3 DNA sequence: TGTGCCAGCAAGATTACAAGGGACGTGGCCAACGTCCGGACTTTC.

A word on this clonotype: This may arise from a read error, as a much more abundant clone is one base away. The chain carries TRBV7-2 and TRBJ1-1, with TRBD1 identical over 7 bases. The CDR3 covers 14 residues. Germline-derived CDR1 and CDR2 are SGHTA and FQGNSA. The CDR3 DNA is TGTGCCAGCAGTCAACAACAGGGGAACGCTGAAGCTTTCTTT. Its translation: CASSQQQGNAEAFF.